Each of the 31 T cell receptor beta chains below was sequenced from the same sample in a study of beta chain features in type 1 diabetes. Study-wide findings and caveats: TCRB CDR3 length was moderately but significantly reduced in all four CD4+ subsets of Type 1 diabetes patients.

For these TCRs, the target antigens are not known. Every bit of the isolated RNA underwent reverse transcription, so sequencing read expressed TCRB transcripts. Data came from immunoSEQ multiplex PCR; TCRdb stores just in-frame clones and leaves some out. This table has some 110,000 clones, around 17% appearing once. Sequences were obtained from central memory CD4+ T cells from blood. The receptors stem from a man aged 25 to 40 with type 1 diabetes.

CDR3 coding DNA: TGTGCCAGCAGTGCAAGGCCAAGCTATGAGCAGTTCTTC. Its translation is CASSARPSYEQFF. The chain employs TRBV27 and TRBJ2-1; D not certain. The length of the CDR3 is 13 residues. Trimming pared 5 bases from V and 8 bases from J, leaving 13 bases between. CDR1 and CDR2 (germline): MNHEY, SMNVEV (reference sequence).

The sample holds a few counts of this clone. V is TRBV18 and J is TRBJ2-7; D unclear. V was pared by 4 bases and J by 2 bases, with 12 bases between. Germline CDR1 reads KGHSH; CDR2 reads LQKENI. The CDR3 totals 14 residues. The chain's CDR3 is CASSLPVFPYEQYF. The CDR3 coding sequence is TGTGCCAGCTCACTTCCAGTCTTCCCCTACGAGCAGTACTTC.

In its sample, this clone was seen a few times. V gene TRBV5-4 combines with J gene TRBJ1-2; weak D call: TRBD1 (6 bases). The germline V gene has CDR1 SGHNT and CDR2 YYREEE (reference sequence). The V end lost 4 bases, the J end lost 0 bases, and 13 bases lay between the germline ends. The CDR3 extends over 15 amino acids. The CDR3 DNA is TGTGCCAGCAGCCCTGGGGGGCAGGCTAACTATGGCTACACCTTC. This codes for CASSPGGQANYGYTF.

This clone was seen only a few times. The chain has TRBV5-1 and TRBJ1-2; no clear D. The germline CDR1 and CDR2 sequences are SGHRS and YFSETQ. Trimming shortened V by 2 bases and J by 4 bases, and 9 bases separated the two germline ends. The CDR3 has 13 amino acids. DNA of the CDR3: TGCGCCAGCAGCTTTTCCTCGGCCTATGGCTACACCTTC. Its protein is CASSFSSAYGYTF.

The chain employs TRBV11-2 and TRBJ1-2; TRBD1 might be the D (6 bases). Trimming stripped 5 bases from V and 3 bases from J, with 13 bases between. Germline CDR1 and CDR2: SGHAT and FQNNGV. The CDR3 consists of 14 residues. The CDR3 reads CASSPVTGYYGYTF. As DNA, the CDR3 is TGTGCCAGCAGCCCCGTGACAGGCTACTATGGCTACACCTTC.

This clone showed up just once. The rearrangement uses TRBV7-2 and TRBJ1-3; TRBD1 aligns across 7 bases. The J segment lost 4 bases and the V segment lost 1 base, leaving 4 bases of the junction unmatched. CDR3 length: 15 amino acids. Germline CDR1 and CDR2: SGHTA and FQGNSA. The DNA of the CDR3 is TGTGCCAGCAGCTTAGTAGGGGGCCACGGAAACACCATATATTTT. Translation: CASSLVGGHGNTIYF. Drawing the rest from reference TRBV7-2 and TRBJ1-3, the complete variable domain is GAGVSQSPSNKVTEKGKDVELRCDPISGHTALYWYRQSLGQGLEFLIYFQGNSAPDKSGLPSDRFSAERTGGSVSTLTIQRTQQEDSAVYLCASSLVGGHGNTIYFGEGSWLTVV.

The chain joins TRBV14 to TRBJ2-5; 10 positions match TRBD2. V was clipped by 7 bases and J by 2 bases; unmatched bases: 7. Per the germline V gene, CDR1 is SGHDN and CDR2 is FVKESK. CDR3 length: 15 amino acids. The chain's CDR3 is CASTGLAEPQETQYF. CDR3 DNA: TGTGCCAGCACCGGACTAGCGGAACCACAAGAGACCCAGTACTTC.

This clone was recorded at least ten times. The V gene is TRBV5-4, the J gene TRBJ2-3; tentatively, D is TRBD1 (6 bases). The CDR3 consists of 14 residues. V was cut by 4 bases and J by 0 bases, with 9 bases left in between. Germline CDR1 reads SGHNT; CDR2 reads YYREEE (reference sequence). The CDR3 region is CASSGGPSTDTQYF. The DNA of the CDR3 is TGTGCCAGCAGCGGGGGCCCTAGCACAGATACGCAGTATTTT.

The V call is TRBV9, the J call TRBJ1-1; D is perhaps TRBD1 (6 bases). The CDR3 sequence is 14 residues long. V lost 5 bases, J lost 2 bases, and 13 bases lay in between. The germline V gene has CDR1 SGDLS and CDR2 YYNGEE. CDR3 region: CASSSQTGNTEAFF. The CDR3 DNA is TGTGCCAGCAGTAGCCAGACAGGCAACACTGAAGCTTTCTTT.

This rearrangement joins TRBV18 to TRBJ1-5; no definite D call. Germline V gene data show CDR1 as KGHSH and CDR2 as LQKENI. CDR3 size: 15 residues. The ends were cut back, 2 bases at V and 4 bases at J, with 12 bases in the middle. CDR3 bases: TGTGCCAGCTCACCAGATACTAACCGAAATCAGCCCCAGCATTTT. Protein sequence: CASSPDTNRNQPQHF.

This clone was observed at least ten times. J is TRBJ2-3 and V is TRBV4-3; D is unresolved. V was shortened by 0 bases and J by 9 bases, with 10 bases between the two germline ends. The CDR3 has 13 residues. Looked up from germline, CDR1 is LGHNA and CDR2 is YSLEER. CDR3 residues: CASSQDEAPTQYF. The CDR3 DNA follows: TGCGCCAGCAGCCAAGATGAGGCCCCCACGCAGTATTTT.

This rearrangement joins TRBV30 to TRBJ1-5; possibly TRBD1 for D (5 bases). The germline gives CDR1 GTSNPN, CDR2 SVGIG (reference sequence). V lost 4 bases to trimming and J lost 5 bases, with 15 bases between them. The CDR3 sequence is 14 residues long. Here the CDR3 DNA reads TGTGCCTGGAATTCTCAGGGTTCTGATCAGCCCCAGCATTTT. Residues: CAWNSQGSDQPQHF. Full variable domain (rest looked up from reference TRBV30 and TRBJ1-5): SQTIHQWPATLVQPVGSPLSLECTVEGTSNPNLYWYRQAAGRGLQLLFYSVGIGQISSEVPQNLSASRPQDRQFILSSKKLLLSDSGFYLCAWNSQGSDQPQHFGDGTRLSIL.

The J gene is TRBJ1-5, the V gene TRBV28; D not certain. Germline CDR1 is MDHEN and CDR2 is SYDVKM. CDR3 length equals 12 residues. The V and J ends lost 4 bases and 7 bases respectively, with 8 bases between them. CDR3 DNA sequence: TGTGCCAGCAGTTCCCTGGGGCAGCCCCAGCATTTT. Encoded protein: CASSSLGQPQHF.

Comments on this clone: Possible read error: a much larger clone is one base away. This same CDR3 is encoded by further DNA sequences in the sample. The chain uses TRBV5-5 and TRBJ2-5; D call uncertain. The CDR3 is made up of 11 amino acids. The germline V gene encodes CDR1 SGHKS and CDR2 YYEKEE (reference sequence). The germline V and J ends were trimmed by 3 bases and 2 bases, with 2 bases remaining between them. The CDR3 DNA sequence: TGTGCCAGCAGCTCTCAAGAGACCCAGTACTTC. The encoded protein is CASSSQETQYF.

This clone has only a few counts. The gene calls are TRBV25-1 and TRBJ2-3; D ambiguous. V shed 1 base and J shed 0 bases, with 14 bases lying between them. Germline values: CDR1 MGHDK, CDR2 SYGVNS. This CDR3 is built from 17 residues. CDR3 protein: CASSESLVSRSTDTQYF. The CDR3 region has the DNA TGTGCCAGCAGTGAATCTCTTGTCAGTCGGAGCACAGATACGCAGTATTTT.

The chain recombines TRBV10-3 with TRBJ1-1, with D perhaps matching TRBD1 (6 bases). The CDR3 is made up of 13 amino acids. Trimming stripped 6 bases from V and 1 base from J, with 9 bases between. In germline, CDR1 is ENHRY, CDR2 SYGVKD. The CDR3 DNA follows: TGTGCCATCAGCGGACAGTCGAACACTGAAGCTTTCTTT. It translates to CAISGQSNTEAFF.

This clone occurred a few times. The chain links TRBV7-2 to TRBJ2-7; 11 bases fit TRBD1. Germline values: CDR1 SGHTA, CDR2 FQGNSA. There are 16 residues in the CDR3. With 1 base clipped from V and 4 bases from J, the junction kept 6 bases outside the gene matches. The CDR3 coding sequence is TGTGCCAGCAGCTTAGAGGGACAGGGGGGAAGGTACGAGCAGTACTTC. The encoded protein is CASSLEGQGGRYEQYF. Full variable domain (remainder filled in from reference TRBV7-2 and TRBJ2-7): GAGVSQSPSNKVTEKGKDVELRCDPISGHTALYWYRQSLGQGLEFLIYFQGNSAPDKSGLPSDRFSAERTGGSVSTLTIQRTQQEDSAVYLCASSLEGQGGRYEQYFGPGTRLTVT.

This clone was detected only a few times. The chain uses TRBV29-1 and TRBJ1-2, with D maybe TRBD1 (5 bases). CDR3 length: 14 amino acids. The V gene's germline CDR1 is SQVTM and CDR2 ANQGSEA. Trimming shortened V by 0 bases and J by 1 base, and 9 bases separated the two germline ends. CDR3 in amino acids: CSVEELRGNYGYTF. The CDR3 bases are TGCAGCGTTGAAGAGTTGAGGGGTAACTATGGCTACACCTTC.

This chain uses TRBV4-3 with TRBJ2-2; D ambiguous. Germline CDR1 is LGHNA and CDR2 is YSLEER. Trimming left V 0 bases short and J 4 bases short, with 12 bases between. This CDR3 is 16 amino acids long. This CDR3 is CASSQDFPRGTGELFF. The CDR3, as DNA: TGCGCCAGCAGCCAAGATTTTCCTAGAGGCACCGGGGAGCTGTTTTTT.

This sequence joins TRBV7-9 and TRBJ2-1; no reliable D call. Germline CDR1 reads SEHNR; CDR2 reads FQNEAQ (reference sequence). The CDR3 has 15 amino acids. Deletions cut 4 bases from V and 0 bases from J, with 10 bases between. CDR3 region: CASSYQASSYNEQFF. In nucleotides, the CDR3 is TGTGCCAGCAGCTACCAAGCGAGCTCCTACAATGAGCAGTTCTTC.

The CDR3 is CASSHRMRPQDTQYF. The CDR3 coding sequence is TGTGCCAGCAGCCACCGGATGCGACCCCAAGATACGCAGTATTTT. This chain uses TRBV5-6 with TRBJ2-3; no definite D call. CDR1 is SGHDT and CDR2 is YYEEEE in the germline V gene. This CDR3 region has 15 residues. Between the trimmed V and J ends, which lost 4 bases and 5 bases, there was a span of 17 bases.

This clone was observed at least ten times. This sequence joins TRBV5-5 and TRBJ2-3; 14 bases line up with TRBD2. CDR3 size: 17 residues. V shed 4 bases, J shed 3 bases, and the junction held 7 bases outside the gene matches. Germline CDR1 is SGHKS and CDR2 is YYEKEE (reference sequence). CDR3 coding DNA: TGTGCCAGCAGCAGGCGACTAGCGGGGGGGCCAACAGATACGCAGTATTTT. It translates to CASSRRLAGGPTDTQYF. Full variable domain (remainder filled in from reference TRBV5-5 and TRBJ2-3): DAGVTQSPTHLIKTRGQQVTLRCSPISGHKSVSWYQQVLGQGPQFIFQYYEKEERGRGNFPDRFSARQFPNYSSELNVNALLLGDSALYLCASSRRLAGGPTDTQYFGPGTRLTVL.

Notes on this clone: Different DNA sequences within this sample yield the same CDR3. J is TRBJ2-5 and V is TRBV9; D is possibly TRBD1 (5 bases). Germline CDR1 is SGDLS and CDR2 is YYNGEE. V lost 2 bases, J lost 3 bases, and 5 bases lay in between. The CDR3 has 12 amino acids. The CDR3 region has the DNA TGTGCCAGCAGCGTGACAGAAGAGACCCAGTACTTC. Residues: CASSVTEETQYF.

This chain's CDR3 is CASRKWTGTYIQYF. The CDR3 nucleotides read TGTGCCAGCAGGAAGTGGACAGGAACCTACATTCAGTACTTC. The V and J genes are TRBV7-9 and TRBJ2-4, with 7 bases that match TRBD1. This CDR3 is 14 amino acids long. With V trimmed by 6 bases and J by 8 bases, 10 bases remained unmatched. Looked up from germline, CDR1 is SEHNR and CDR2 is FQNEAQ (reference sequence). The full variable domain, rest sourced from reference TRBV7-9 and TRBJ2-4, is DTGVSQNPRHKITKRGQNVTFRCDPISEHNRLYWYRQTLGQGPEFLTYFQNEAQLEKSRLLSDRFSAERPKGSFSTLEIQRTEQGDSAMYLCASRKWTGTYIQYFGAGTRLSVL.

The CDR3 coding sequence is TGTGCCTGGATCCCCCTTGGGACTCCTAGCTCCTACAATGAGCAGTTCTTC. It encodes CAWIPLGTPSSYNEQFF. The genes are TRBV30 and TRBJ2-1; tentatively, D is TRBD2 (6 bases). Per germline, CDR1 GTSNPN and CDR2 SVGIG (reference sequence). Trimming stripped 4 bases from V and 0 bases from J, with 19 bases between. The CDR3 contains 17 residues.

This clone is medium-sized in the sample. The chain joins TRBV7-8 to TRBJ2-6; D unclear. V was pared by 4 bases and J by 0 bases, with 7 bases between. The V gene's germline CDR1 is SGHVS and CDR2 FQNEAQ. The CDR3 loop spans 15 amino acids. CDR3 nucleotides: TGTGCCAGCAGCTACGGAGCCTCTGGGGCCAACGTCCTGACTTTC. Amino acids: CASSYGASGANVLTF.

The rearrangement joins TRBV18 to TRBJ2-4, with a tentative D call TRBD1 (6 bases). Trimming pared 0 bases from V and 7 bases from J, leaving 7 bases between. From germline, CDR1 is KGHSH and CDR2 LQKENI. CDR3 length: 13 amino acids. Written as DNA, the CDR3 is TGTGCCAGCTCACCACCTCAGGGGAACATTCAGTACTTC. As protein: CASSPPQGNIQYF.

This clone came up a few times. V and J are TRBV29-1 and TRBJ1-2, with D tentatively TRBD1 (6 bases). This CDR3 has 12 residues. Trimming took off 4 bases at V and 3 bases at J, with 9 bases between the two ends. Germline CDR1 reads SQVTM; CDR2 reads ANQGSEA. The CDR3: CSVGGADYGYTF. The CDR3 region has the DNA TGCAGCGTTGGGGGGGCCGACTATGGCTACACCTTC.

CDR3 loop: CASSPKIAGTGADEQFF. DNA of the CDR3: TGCGCCAGCAGCCCTAAAATCGCCGGGACAGGGGCGGATGAGCAGTTCTTC. The chain employs TRBV5-1 and TRBJ2-1; TRBD1 agrees at 10 bases. J lost 8 bases, V lost 4 bases, and 15 bases had no gene match. CDR1 SGHRS and CDR2 YFSETQ come from the germline V gene. This CDR3 region has 17 residues.

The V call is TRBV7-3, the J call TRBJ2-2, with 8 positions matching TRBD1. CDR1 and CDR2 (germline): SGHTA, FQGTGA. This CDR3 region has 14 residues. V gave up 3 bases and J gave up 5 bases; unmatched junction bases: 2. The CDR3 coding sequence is TGTGCCAGCAGCTTGGACAGGGCTACCGGGGAGCTGTTTTTT. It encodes CASSLDRATGELFF.

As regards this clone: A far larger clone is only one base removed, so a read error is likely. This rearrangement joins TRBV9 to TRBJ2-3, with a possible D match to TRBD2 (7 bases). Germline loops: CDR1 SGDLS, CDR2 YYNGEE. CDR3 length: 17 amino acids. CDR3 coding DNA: TGTGCCAGCAGCGTAGGCTCTCTTGGCGGGGGCACAGATAAGCAGTATTTT. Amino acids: CASSVGSLGGGTDKQYF. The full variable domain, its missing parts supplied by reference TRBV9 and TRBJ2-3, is DSGVTQTPKHLITATGQRVTLRCSPRSGDLSVYWYQQSLDQGLQFLIQYYNGEERAKGNILERFSAQQFPDLHSELNLSSLELGDSALYFCASSVGSLGGGTDKQYFGPGTRLTVL.